This T cell receptor (beta chain) was retrieved from a study of shared clonotypes between healthy human individuals. Looking at the study overall: Those who served as donors were a couple of women and a few men between the ages of 18 and 49. Each donor contributed plates that comprised three CD4 naive, three CD4 memory, two CD8 naive and one CD8 memory. Points from the study as a whole: Even with large depth, rarefaction showed that sorted-subset sequencing was incomplete.

Germline CDR1 reads KGHSH; CDR2 reads LQKENI. V gave up 5 bases and J gave up 4 bases; unmatched junction bases: 6. This CDR3 is built from 15 residues. Only in-frame clones appear in the TCRdb table, and some are missing; sequencing was by immunoSEQ multiplex PCR. This table holds 2.5 million or so clones, just over 90% found once. In the case of this clone: Its antigen is as yet unknown.

Sequenced material: naive CD4+ T cells sorted from blood. Subset specified: CD45RA+ positively selected. The rearrangement uses TRBV18 and TRBJ2-5, with 11 bases matching TRBD1. The receptor comes from a man between 18 and 29 years old in good health. The CDR3 bases are TGTGCCAGCTCATCAGGACAGGGGGCAGGAGAGACCCAGTACTTC. Its protein product is CASSSGQGAGETQYF.